One and the same sample provided the 26 T cell receptor beta chains below, sequenced in a study of shared clonotypes between healthy human individuals. TCRdb's table, derived via immunoSEQ multiplex PCR, lists solely in-frame clones and lacks some. Among fewer than 1.6 million clones listed, approximately 98.5% were seen once. Input material: naive CD4+ T cells sorted from blood. Specified subset: CD45RA+ positively selected. The source of these receptors is a man under 40 in good health.

V usage is TRBV5-1 and J usage is TRBJ2-4; D assignment may be TRBD1 or TRBD2 (6 bases each). This CDR3 has 16 amino acids. The V gene's germline CDR1 is SGHRS and CDR2 YFSETQ. The V gene lost 0 bases and the J gene lost 9 bases, with 19 bases spanning the gap. This CDR3 reads CASSLEGGSSRGIQYF. The DNA for the CDR3 is TGCGCCAGCAGCTTGGAGGGGGGTTCCTCGAGAGGCATTCAGTACTTC.

In DNA, the CDR3 is TGTGCCAGCAGCTTAGATCCGAACACTGAAGCTTTCTTT. Translation gives CASSLDPNTEAFF. The chain combines TRBV7-2 with TRBJ1-1; D remains ambiguous. Trimming cost V 1 base and J 1 base, with 4 bases left between them. CDR1 and CDR2 from the germline V gene are SGHTA and FQGNSA. The CDR3 has 13 residues.

The chain links TRBV29-1 to TRBJ2-7; a weak D match, TRBD1 (6 bases). The V gene's germline CDR1 is SQVTM and CDR2 ANQGSEA. V lost 5 bases and J lost 0, with 17 bases in between. The CDR3 loop spans 15 amino acids. The CDR3 here is CSVNYPGHSSYEQYF. CDR3 coding DNA: TGCAGCGTTAACTACCCGGGACACAGCTCCTACGAGCAGTACTTC.

The V and J genes are TRBV29-1 and TRBJ1-1, with TRBD1 as a possible D gene (5 bases). The CDR3 is 12 amino acids. Between the trimmed V and J ends, which lost 6 bases and 9 bases, there was a span of 17 bases. Germline lookup yields CDR1 SQVTM and CDR2 ANQGSEA. The CDR3 spells CSVGIVEGKAFF. The DNA of the CDR3 is TGCAGCGTGGGGATCGTGGAGGGGAAAGCTTTCTTT.

The V gene is TRBV27, the J gene TRBJ2-7; 15 bases line up with TRBD2. V was clipped by 0 bases and J by 2 bases; unmatched bases: 8. Germline values: CDR1 MNHEY, CDR2 SMNVEV (reference sequence). CDR3 length: 19 amino acids. CDR3 DNA sequence: TGTGCCAGCAGTTTATCGGGACTAGCGGGAGGTAGGTCTCCCTACGAGCAGTACTTC. Its translation: CASSLSGLAGGRSPYEQYF.

The chain links TRBV7-2 to TRBJ2-7; perhaps TRBD2 as D (5 bases). This CDR3 has 15 residues. Trimming stripped 1 base from V and 6 bases from J, with 16 bases between. CDR1 and CDR2 (germline): SGHTA, FQGNSA. In DNA form, the CDR3 reads TGTGCCAGCAGCTTAGACCGGCTAGCAACCAGCGAGCAGTACTTC. This gives the protein CASSLDRLATSEQYF. The full variable domain, with the rest looked up from reference TRBV7-2 and TRBJ2-7, is GAGVSQSPSNKVTEKGKDVELRCDPISGHTALYWYRQSLGQGLEFLIYFQGNSAPDKSGLPSDRFSAERTGGSVSTLTIQRTQQEDSAVYLCASSLDRLATSEQYFGPGTRLTVT.

V usage is TRBV6-5 and J usage is TRBJ2-1; no clear D gene. Germline V gene lookup returns CDR1 MNHEY and CDR2 SVGAGI. Trimming removed 8 bases from V and 5 bases from J, with 10 bases in between. CDR3 length: 12 amino acids. The CDR3 coding sequence is TGTGCCAGCGGCCGGCCCAACAATGAGCAGTTCTTC. This translates into CASGRPNNEQFF.

The chain links TRBV5-5 to TRBJ2-4; D gene ambiguous. CDR1 and CDR2 from the germline V gene are SGHKS and YYEKEE (reference sequence). The CDR3 runs to 11 residues. V lost 4 bases and J 8 bases, leaving 7 bases between the germline ends. CDR3 nucleotide sequence: TGTGCCAGCAGCGCTCTGGACATTCAGTACTTC. Its protein product is CASSALDIQYF.

This clone was detected once. The rearrangement joins TRBV5-6 to TRBJ2-1; 11 nucleotides align to TRBD2. The J segment lost 6 bases and the V segment lost 3 bases, leaving 8 bases of the junction unmatched. The CDR3 has 16 amino acids. The V gene's germline CDR1 is SGHDT and CDR2 YYEEEE. The CDR3 coding sequence is TGTGCCAGCAGCTACAAAACTAGCGGGAGTGCCAATGAGCAGTTCTTC. Protein: CASSYKTSGSANEQFF.

V and J are TRBV29-1 and TRBJ2-5; D not certain. The CDR3 sequence is 12 residues long. CDR1 is SQVTM, CDR2 ANQGSEA, per germline. V was clipped by 3 bases and J by 7 bases, with 12 bases between them. This chain's CDR3 is CSVEVKSGTQYF. As DNA, the CDR3 is TGCAGCGTTGAGGTGAAGTCAGGGACCCAGTACTTC.

Comments on this clone: The sample holds other DNA sequences that translate to the same CDR3. This chain connects TRBV5-1 to TRBJ2-2; TRBD1 agrees at 8 bases. Germline values: CDR1 SGHRS, CDR2 YFSETQ. V shed 0 bases and J 3 bases; nucleotides not matched to a gene: 1. CDR3 size: 15 residues. CDR3 nucleotides: TGCGCCAGCAGCTTGGGACAGGGGTACACCGGGGAGCTGTTTTTT. The encoded protein is CASSLGQGYTGELFF.

This sequence joins TRBV7-2 and TRBJ2-2; 9 bases are a match to TRBD2. CDR1 and CDR2 from the germline V gene are SGHTA and FQGNSA. The CDR3 consists of 15 residues. V was pared by 3 bases and J by 5 bases, with 4 bases of the junction left unmatched. The CDR3 spells CASSLVLAGTGELFF. In DNA form, the CDR3 reads TGTGCCAGCAGCTTGGTCCTAGCGGGAACCGGGGAGCTGTTTTTT.

The V call is TRBV29-1, the J call TRBJ2-2; maybe TRBD1 (6 bases). Trimming pared 7 bases from V and 1 base from J, leaving 13 bases between. The length of the CDR3 is 14 residues. CDR1 and CDR2 (germline): SQVTM, ANQGSEA. The CDR3 coding sequence is TGCAGCGCCCGGCCGACAGGGAACACCGGGGAGCTGTTTTTT. This sequence encodes CSARPTGNTGELFF.

Points on this clone: The same CDR3 can be traced to other DNA sequences in this sample. This chain joins TRBV9 and TRBJ2-6; D is ambiguous. The germline V gene encodes CDR1 SGDLS and CDR2 YYNGEE. V was trimmed by 0 bases and J by 0 bases, leaving 4 bases between them. The length of the CDR3 is 15 residues. CDR3 protein: CASSVEPSGANVLTF. The CDR3 DNA is TGTGCCAGCAGCGTAGAACCCTCTGGGGCCAACGTCCTGACTTTC.

The chain carries TRBV14 and TRBJ1-2, with D perhaps matching TRBD1 (5 bases). CDR1 is SGHDN, CDR2 FVKESK, per germline. Trimming took off 2 bases at V and 8 bases at J, with 18 bases between the two ends. The CDR3 runs to 15 residues. The CDR3 loop is CASSQIIGAGDGYTF. The CDR3 DNA reads as TGTGCCAGCAGCCAAATAATCGGTGCTGGGGACGGCTACACCTTC.

The rearrangement uses TRBV5-6 and TRBJ2-6; D is perhaps TRBD1 (6 bases). V lost 3 bases and J lost 4, with 11 bases in between. Per the germline V gene, CDR1 is SGHDT and CDR2 is YYEEEE. CDR3 size: 15 residues. The CDR3 reads CASSYRALGANVLTF. The CDR3 DNA reads TGTGCCAGCAGCTACAGGGCCCTGGGGGCCAACGTCCTGACTTTC. The whole variable domain, filled in from reference TRBV5-6 and TRBJ2-6, reads DAGVTQSPTHLIKTRGQQVTLRCSPKSGHDTVSWYQQALGQGPQFIFQYYEEEERQRGNFPDRFSGHQFPNYSSELNVNALLLGDSALYLCASSYRALGANVLTFGAGSRLTVL.

The genes are TRBV30 and TRBJ2-7; 10 bases match TRBD1. Germline V gives CDR1 GTSNPN, CDR2 SVGIG (reference sequence). V was clipped by 6 bases and J by 4 bases; unmatched bases: 12. The CDR3 length is 15 residues. CDR3 bases: TGTGCCTGCTTAAACCCGGGGACAGGGGCTTACGAGCAGTACTTC. This encodes CACLNPGTGAYEQYF.

V and J are TRBV7-8 and TRBJ2-1, with D possibly matching TRBD2 (6 bases). V was pared by 4 bases and J by 2 bases, with 15 bases between. Germline loops: CDR1 SGHVS, CDR2 FQNEAQ. This CDR3 region has 16 residues. As DNA, the CDR3 is TGTGCCAGCAGCTCCCTCGGAGGGCCCCCCTACAATGAGCAGTTCTTC. Residues: CASSSLGGPPYNEQFF.

This chain links TRBV28 with TRBJ2-3; the D gene is possibly TRBD1 (6 bases). V dropped 2 bases and J dropped 2 bases, with 11 bases sitting between them. The CDR3 extends over 15 amino acids. The germline gives CDR1 MDHEN, CDR2 SYDVKM. The CDR3 DNA follows: TGTGCCAGCAGTTTAAGCAGGGGAGTCACAGATACGCAGTATTTT. Protein product: CASSLSRGVTDTQYF.

This rearrangement joins TRBV7-9 to TRBJ2-5; D is possibly TRBD2 (6 bases). Germline assignment: CDR1 SEHNR and CDR2 FQNEAQ (reference sequence). Trimming took 3 bases from V and 7 from J, leaving 12 bases between them. The CDR3 spans 13 residues. The CDR3 coding sequence is TGTGCCAGCAGCTTGGAGGAGGGGATGACCCAGTACTTC. Translation: CASSLEEGMTQYF.

This sequence joins TRBV6-5 and TRBJ1-3, with a tentative D call TRBD1 (5 bases). The germline V gene has CDR1 MNHEY and CDR2 SVGAGI. The CDR3 extends over 13 amino acids. The V and J ends lost 6 bases and 7 bases respectively, with 13 bases between them. CDR3 nucleotides: TGTGCCAGCAGACAAGGACACGCGAACACCATATATTTT. It is translated as CASRQGHANTIYF.

The J gene is TRBJ2-2, the V gene TRBV11-2, with D perhaps being TRBD1 or TRBD2 (6 bases each). CDR3 length: 15 amino acids. CDR1 is SGHAT, CDR2 FQNNGV, per germline. The ends were cut back, 5 bases at V and 6 bases at J, with 16 bases in the middle. CDR3 sequence (DNA): TGTGCCAGCAGCCAAGCGAGGGGGGTATCCGGGGAGCTGTTTTTT. This gives the protein CASSQARGVSGELFF.

V gene TRBV28 combines with J gene TRBJ2-3; D is undetermined. CDR3 length: 14 amino acids. Between the trimmed V and J ends, which lost 1 base and 0 bases, there was a span of 5 bases. The germline V gene has CDR1 MDHEN and CDR2 SYDVKM. The CDR3 DNA follows: TGTGCCAGCAGTTTATACACTAGCACAGATACGCAGTATTTT. Protein sequence: CASSLYTSTDTQYF.

The CDR3 coding sequence is TGTGCCTTGGGGGGGACAGGCTACACCTTC. Translated: CALGGTGYTF. The rearrangement uses TRBV30 and TRBJ1-2, with D perhaps matching TRBD1 (6 bases). The CDR3 totals 10 residues. The V gene's germline CDR1 is GTSNPN and CDR2 SVGIG (reference sequence). The germline V and J ends were trimmed by 7 bases and 8 bases, with 11 bases remaining between them.

The rearrangement links TRBV29-1 to TRBJ2-4; D gene ambiguous. Trimming took 2 bases from V and 2 from J, leaving 10 bases between them. CDR3 length: 14 residues. Germline assignment: CDR1 SQVTM and CDR2 ANQGSEA. The chain's CDR3 is CSVERLLTKNIQYF. In nucleotides, the CDR3 is TGCAGCGTTGAAAGGTTGCTTACCAAAAACATTCAGTACTTC.

The chain couples TRBV20-1 to TRBJ1-1; a weak D match, TRBD1 (5 bases). The CDR3 extends over 11 amino acids. Trimming cost V 2 bases and J 11 bases, with 12 bases left between them. CDR1 and CDR2 (germline): DFQATT, SNEGSKA (reference sequence). The CDR3 DNA sequence: TGCAGTGCTAGACGGGGGGAGTCGGCTTTCTTT. It encodes CSARRGESAFF.